Listed below are T cell receptor beta chains from one sample, sequenced in a study of blood T cell repertoires in COVID-19. The table came from immunoSEQ multiplex PCR; TCRdb's copy has only in-frame clones and leaves some out. The sample lists about 260,000 clones, 80% to 90% occurring once. The sample taken for sequencing was peripheral blood. Receptors originate from a man under 40 with active or convalescent COVID-19. Each CDR3 is given with its conserved first and last residue. The D gene is left open where the match is weak. A clone size is listed for some rows: how often the clone was seen (once, few, many), or a class if it is expanded.

V gene	clone size	D gene	J gene	CDR3 protein	CDR3 DNA
TRBV5-1	NA	TRBD2	TRBJ2-1	CASSPELTSGTEQFF	TGCGCCAGCAGCCCGGAACTGACTAGCGGGACAGAGCAGTTCTTC
TRBV20-1	NA	NA	TRBJ2-4	CSAPNKNIQYF	TGCAGTGCTCCAAACAAAAACATTCAGTACTTC
TRBV2	once	NA	TRBJ1-5	CASSEAGESNQPQHF	TGTGCCAGCAGTGAGGCGGGCGAGAGCAATCAGCCCCAGCATTTT
TRBV19	NA	NA	TRBJ2-7	CASSIYSGYEQYF	TGTGCCAGTAGTATCTACAGTGGCTACGAGCAGTACTTC
TRBV3-1/TRBV3-2	NA	NA	TRBJ1-2	CASSQDLVGSLYGYTF	TGTGCCAGCAGCCAAGATTTGGTGGGCAGCCTCTATGGCTACACCTTC
TRBV18	NA	NA	TRBJ2-1	CASSLLAFDNEQFF	TGTGCCAGCTCACTCCTAGCGTTCGACAATGAGCAGTTCTTC
TRBV4-1	once	NA	TRBJ2-5	CASSHTGLKQETQYF	TGCGCCAGCAGCCATACGGGTCTTAAGCAAGAGACCCAGTACTTC
TRBV7-3	NA	TRBD2	TRBJ2-1	CASSLAGGPEQFF	TGTGCCAGCAGCTTAGCGGGGGGGCCTGAGCAGTTCTTC
TRBV9	NA	TRBD2	TRBJ2-5	CASSAPGTSWETQYF	TGTGCCAGCAGCGCCCCCGGGACTAGCTGGGAGACCCAGTACTTC
TRBV5-4	NA	TRBD2	TRBJ2-1	CASSLLAGGPGNEQFF	TGTGCCAGCAGCTTGCTAGCGGGGGGCCCCGGGAATGAGCAGTTCTTC
TRBV6-6	NA	TRBD2	TRBJ2-1	CASRPDWRGGYNEQFF	TGTGCCAGCAGACCCGACTGGCGGGGGGGCTACAATGAGCAGTTCTTC
TRBV6-1	NA	TRBD1	TRBJ2-1	CASSDRDSYNEQFF	TGTGCCAGCAGTGATCGGGACAGCTACAATGAGCAGTTCTTC
TRBV6-5	NA	NA	TRBJ2-3	CASSNLPTDTQYF	TGTGCCAGCAGTAACCTACCCACAGATACGCAGTATTTT
TRBV4-1	NA	TRBD2	TRBJ2-3	CASSQDRGGLNTDTQYF	TGCGCCAGCAGCCAAGATCGGGGGGGCCTAAACACAGATACGCAGTATTTT
TRBV30	NA	NA	TRBJ1-2	CAWSRDIWGYTF	TGTGCCTGGAGTCGGGACATTTGGGGCTACACCTTC
TRBV7-3	NA	TRBD2	TRBJ2-3	CASSLSPSGGSSTDTQYF	TGTGCCAGCAGCTTAAGTCCTAGCGGGGGGTCTAGCACAGATACGCAGTATTTT
TRBV9	NA	NA	TRBJ1-5	CASSAFGNQPQHF	TGTGCCAGCAGTGCGTTCGGCAATCAGCCCCAGCATTTT
TRBV10-2	NA	TRBD1	TRBJ1-1	CASSDGTGGVNTEAFF	TGCGCCAGCAGTGATGGGACAGGGGGGGTGAACACTGAAGCTTTCTTT
TRBV5-5	NA	NA	TRBJ2-4	CASSLQVLAKNIQYF	TGTGCCAGCAGCTTACAGGTCCTTGCCAAAAACATTCAGTACTTC
TRBV19	NA	NA	TRBJ1-1	CASSREGRSEAFF	TGTGCCTCCTCACGGGAGGGGCGGAGTGAAGCTTTCTTT
TRBV7-2	NA	TRBD2	TRBJ2-3	CASSYGLAGGRGTDTQYF	TGTGCCAGCAGCTACGGACTAGCGGGGGGGCGAGGCACAGATACGCAGTATTTT
TRBV14	once	NA	TRBJ1-6	CASSQDRTAYNSPLHF	TGTGCCAGCAGCCAAGATCGGACAGCGTATAATTCACCCCTCCACTTT
TRBV5-4	NA	TRBD1	TRBJ1-1	CASSEGQFAEAFF	TGTGCCAGCAGCGAGGGACAGTTCGCTGAAGCTTTCTTT
TRBV18	NA	TRBD1	TRBJ1-1	CASSPQLITGGRNTEAFF	TGTGCCAGCTCACCACAGCTCATAACAGGGGGCCGGAACACTGAAGCTTTCTTT
TRBV5-6	NA	NA	TRBJ2-1	CASSLMAGYNEQFF	TGTGCCAGCAGCTTGATGGCGGGGTACAATGAGCAGTTCTTC
TRBV18	NA	TRBD1	TRBJ1-2	CASSPLTGENYGYTF	TGTGCCAGCTCACCTTTGACAGGGGAAAACTATGGCTACACCTTC
TRBV5-6	NA	NA	TRBJ1-4	CASSPMLANEKLFF	TGTGCCAGCAGTCCCATGTTAGCTAATGAAAAACTGTTTTTT
TRBV4-1	NA	NA	TRBJ1-6	CASIEGTAASPLHF	TGCGCCAGCATAGAAGGCACAGCGGCCTCACCCCTCCACTTT
TRBV18	few	NA	TRBJ1-1	CASSPSGDTEAFF	TGTGCCAGCTCACCATCGGGGGACACTGAAGCTTTCTTT
TRBV7-8	NA	NA	TRBJ1-2	CAISLGRGWDSYGYTF	TGTGCCATCAGCCTCGGAAGGGGCTGGGATAGTTATGGCTACACCTTC
TRBV6-5	few	NA	TRBJ1-1	CAIRGGGGQWNEAFF	TGTGCCATTCGAGGTGGAGGAGGGCAGTGGAATGAAGCTTTCTTT
TRBV19	NA	TRBD2	TRBJ2-1	CASSVRAGGLYNEQFF	TGTGCCAGTAGCGTAAGAGCGGGGGGGCTCTACAATGAGCAGTTCTTC
TRBV19	NA	TRBD1	TRBJ2-7	CASSYRDRVYEQYF	TGTGCCAGTAGCTACCGGGACAGGGTCTACGAGCAGTACTTC
TRBV5-1	NA	NA	TRBJ2-7	CASSWVDKSASYEQYF	TGCGCCAGCAGCTGGGTGGACAAGTCTGCCTCCTACGAGCAGTACTTC
TRBV20-1	NA	NA	TRBJ1-2	CSARRDYGYTF	TGCAGTGCTAGGAGGGACTATGGCTACACCTTC
TRBV12-3/TRBV12-4	NA	NA	TRBJ1-6	CASSLNSPLHF	TGTGCCAGCTCCTTAAATTCACCCCTCCACTTT
TRBV23-1	once	TRBD1	TRBJ2-7	CASSQGQNYEQYF	TGCGCCAGCAGTCAGGGACAGAACTACGAGCAGTACTTC
TRBV6-5	NA	NA	TRBJ1-1	CASSYLGQPMNTEAFF	TGTGCCAGCAGTTACTTGGGACAACCCATGAACACTGAAGCTTTCTTT
TRBV28	NA	NA	TRBJ1-3	CASVAQVAGGNTIYF	TGTGCCAGCGTGGCGCAGGTGGCTGGTGGAAACACCATATATTTT
TRBV5-4	NA	TRBD1	TRBJ2-2	CASKTSGTGSTGELFF	TGTGCCAGCAAAACCTCTGGGACAGGGAGCACCGGGGAGCTGTTTTTT
TRBV6-2/TRBV6-3	NA	NA	TRBJ2-3	CASSRIAPDTQYF	TGTGCCAGCAGCCGGATAGCCCCAGATACGCAGTATTTT
TRBV27	few	TRBD1	TRBJ1-5	CASRKTGPHQPQHF	TGTGCCAGCAGGAAGACAGGGCCCCATCAGCCCCAGCATTTT
TRBV9	NA	TRBD1	TRBJ1-1	CASSVGPQGDNTEAFF	TGTGCCAGCAGCGTAGGTCCCCAGGGGGATAACACTGAAGCTTTCTTT
TRBV11-2	NA	NA	TRBJ2-7	CASSLDTRQTYEQYF	TGTGCCAGCAGCTTAGACACCCGACAAACCTACGAGCAGTACTTC
TRBV20-1	NA	TRBD1	TRBJ2-7	CSASLGQGGYEQYF	TGCAGTGCTAGTCTGGGACAGGGAGGCTACGAGCAGTACTTC
TRBV10-3	NA	NA	TRBJ2-1	CAITGGQAPGNEQFF	TGTGCCATCACTGGCGGGCAGGCGCCTGGCAATGAGCAGTTCTTC
TRBV4-2	NA	NA	TRBJ1-2	CASSQDATGYGYTF	TGTGCCAGCAGCCAAGATGCGACGGGCTATGGCTACACCTTC
TRBV3-1/TRBV3-2	NA	NA	TRBJ1-1	CASSHGGLNTEAFF	TGTGCCAGCAGCCATGGCGGCCTGAACACTGAAGCTTTCTTT
TRBV19	NA	TRBD1	TRBJ1-6	CASKESGTGAPPLHF	TGTGCCAGTAAAGAGTCCGGGACAGGGGCCCCACCCCTCCACTTT
TRBV19	NA	NA	TRBJ1-4	CASRDSRNEKLFF	TGTGCCAGTAGGGACAGCCGCAATGAAAAACTGTTTTTT
TRBV2	NA	NA	TRBJ2-1	CASSEPLTSYNEQFF	TGTGCCAGCAGTGAGCCCTTAACATCCTACAATGAGCAGTTCTTC
TRBV27	NA	NA	TRBJ2-5	CASSLVWDHRGTAGETQYF	TGTGCCAGCAGTTTAGTGTGGGACCATAGAGGGACAGCGGGCGAGACCCAGTACTTC
TRBV19	NA	NA	TRBJ2-1	CASTSLRSVGEQFF	TGTGCCAGTACCTCCCTGAGGAGCGTTGGTGAGCAGTTCTTC
TRBV4-2	few	TRBD2	TRBJ2-1	CASSQAGLGVHEQFF	TGTGCCAGCAGCCAAGCTGGACTAGGGGTCCATGAGCAGTTCTTC
TRBV30	NA	NA	TRBJ2-1	CAWIAGREQFF	TGTGCCTGGATTGCAGGTCGCGAGCAGTTCTTC